This TCR beta chain came from a study of blood T cell repertoires in COVID-19. Overall study context: Sites in the United States, Italy and Spain provided acute and convalescent COVID-19 samples. T cells, B-cell-depleted T cells, or PBMCs supplied cDNA or gDNA.

V lost 4 bases and J 0 bases, leaving 8 bases between the germline ends. Germline V gives CDR1 SGDLS, CDR2 YYNGEE. The CDR3 contains 13 residues. This clone has just one count. How the authors handled the data: Scientists estimated how many nucleated cells there were by amplifying reference gene primers. Sequencing was performed with immunoSEQ multiplex PCR; in TCRdb, only in-frame clones are kept and a portion is missing. The V and J calls and the clone size are those of that table, but D and trimming were determined from the DNA. The table lists under 70,000 clones, around nine tenths of them singletons.

This chain connects TRBV9 to TRBJ2-7; D is unresolved. The origin of this receptor is a woman aged 18-29 years with acute or convalescent COVID-19. The material sequenced was peripheral blood. CDR3 sequence (DNA): TGTGCCAGCAGCCCTCAGAACTCCTACGAGCAGTACTTC. Protein: CASSPQNSYEQYF.